A single sample is the source of the 10 T cell receptor beta chains below, sequenced in a study of early T cells in non-severe SARS-CoV-2 infection. TCRdb re-called the 5' RACE reads with MiXCR, one entry per CDR3 protein. The sample records more than 90,000 distinct CDR3 sequences, less than 15% being singletons. Sample: whole blood. These receptors came from an adult who was a healthcare worker with PCR-confirmed SARS-CoV-2 infection or an uninfected control (not recorded which).

CDR3 in amino acids: CASSLGGRSSETQYF. In nucleotides, the CDR3 is TGTGCCAGCAGCTTAGGGGGTCGGAGTTCCGAGACCCAGTACTTC. The chain combines TRBV7-2 with TRBJ2-5; no clear D. The V end lost 1 base, the J end lost 5 bases, and 14 bases lay between the germline ends. CDR1 and CDR2 from the germline V gene are SGHTA and FQGNSA. The CDR3 totals 15 residues. The full variable domain, with the rest looked up from reference TRBV7-2 and TRBJ2-5, is GAGVSQSPSNKVTEKGKDVELRCDPISGHTALYWYRQSLGQGLEFLIYFQGNSAPDKSGLPSDRFSAERTGGSVSTLTIQRTQQEDSAVYLCASSLGGRSSETQYFGPGTRLLVL.

This clonotype has at least ten counts. V gene TRBV18 combines with J gene TRBJ1-1; 10 nucleotides align to TRBD1. This CDR3 region has 16 residues. Germline-derived CDR1 and CDR2 are KGHSH and LQKENI. J gave up 4 bases and V 1 base, and 6 bases lay outside the gene matches. The CDR3: CASSPRRDRGPTEAFF. The CDR3 nucleotides read TGTGCCAGCTCACCACGGAGAGACAGGGGGCCCACTGAAGCTTTCTTT. Drawing the rest from reference TRBV18 and TRBJ1-1, the complete variable domain is NAGVMQNPRHLVRRRGQEARLRCSPMKGHSHVYWYRQLPEEGLKFMVYLQKENIIDESGMPKERFSAEFPKEGPSILRIQQVVRGDSAAYFCASSPRRDRGPTEAFFGQGTRLTVV.

The chain has TRBV10-2 and TRBJ2-2; 8 bases are shared with TRBD2. The length of the CDR3 is 14 residues. V was clipped by 6 bases and J by 1 base; unmatched bases: 1. The germline V gene has CDR1 WSHSY and CDR2 SAAADI. As DNA, the CDR3 is TGCGCCAGCAGACTAGCGGAGAACACCGGGGAGCTGTTTTTT. Translation gives CASRLAENTGELFF.

Ten or more counts support this clonotype. V gene TRBV18 combines with J gene TRBJ2-1; the D gene is possibly TRBD2 (6 bases). CDR1 is KGHSH and CDR2 is LQKENI in the germline V gene. This CDR3 is built from 13 residues. V was clipped by 6 bases and J by 3 bases, with 9 bases between them. In nucleotides, the CDR3 is TGTGCCAGCTCGCGGGACCTCTACAATGAGCAGTTCTTC. This codes for CASSRDLYNEQFF. The whole variable domain, remainder taken from reference TRBV18 and TRBJ2-1, is NAGVMQNPRHLVRRRGQEARLRCSPMKGHSHVYWYRQLPEEGLKFMVYLQKENIIDESGMPKERFSAEFPKEGPSILRIQQVVRGDSAAYFCASSRDLYNEQFFGPGTRLTVL.

The chain has TRBV10-3 and TRBJ2-1, with 9 nucleotides matching TRBD1. This CDR3 region has 15 residues. Germline CDR1 ENHRY, CDR2 SYGVKD. V dropped 5 bases and J dropped 3; count of bases not matched to a gene: 5. CDR3 in amino acids: CAISKGQGGYNEQFF. The DNA of the CDR3 is TGTGCCATCAGTAAGGGACAGGGCGGCTACAATGAGCAGTTCTTC.

In its sample, this clonotype was seen many times. The chain links TRBV20-1 to TRBJ1-5; D not certain. The V end lost 5 bases, the J end lost 0 bases, and 11 bases lay between the germline ends. The CDR3 totals 14 residues. Per the germline V gene, CDR1 is DFQATT and CDR2 is SNEGSKA (reference sequence). The CDR3 loop is CSALRTDSNQPQHF. CDR3 nucleotides: TGCAGTGCTCTTCGGACGGATAGCAATCAGCCCCAGCATTTT.

In its sample, this clonotype was seen a few times. V and J are TRBV20-1 and TRBJ1-2, with D maybe TRBD1 (5 bases). Germline CDR1 reads DFQATT; CDR2 reads SNEGSKA (reference sequence). V was trimmed by 4 bases and J by 8 bases, leaving 11 bases between them. There are 11 residues in the CDR3. The CDR3 loop reads CSATGSVGYTF. The CDR3 region has the DNA TGCAGTGCTACAGGGTCAGTCGGCTACACCTTC.

This clonotype has a count of ten or more. The chain carries TRBV20-1 and TRBJ2-6, with D uncertain. The CDR3 covers 14 residues. Trimming removed 3 bases at V and 0 bases at J, with 6 bases between. Per germline, CDR1 DFQATT and CDR2 SNEGSKA (reference sequence). CDR3 in amino acids: CSASSPSGANVLTF. The CDR3 nucleotides read TGCAGTGCTAGTTCACCCTCTGGGGCCAACGTCCTGACTTTC.

This clonotype was found a few times. The V and J genes are TRBV6-2 or TRBV6-3 and TRBJ2-5; possible D gene TRBD1, 5 bases. V was cut by 2 bases and J by 2 bases, with 12 bases left in between. The germline CDR1 and CDR2 sequences are MNHEY and SVGEGT. The CDR3 extends over 15 amino acids. The CDR3 DNA is TGTGCCAGCAGTTACCCCCAGGGCCTACAAGAGACCCAGTACTTC. Amino acid sequence: CASSYPQGLQETQYF.

This clonotype occurred a few times. The rearrangement links TRBV19 to TRBJ2-7, with D possibly being TRBD1 or TRBD2 (7 bases each). Germline lookup yields CDR1 LNHDA and CDR2 SQIVND (reference sequence). The CDR3 covers 16 residues. V was shortened by 9 bases and J by 3 bases, with 24 bases between the two germline ends. The CDR3 spells CARERDSVITYYEQYF. CDR3 coding DNA: TGTGCCAGAGAGCGGGACAGCGTAATAACCTACTACGAGCAGTACTTC.